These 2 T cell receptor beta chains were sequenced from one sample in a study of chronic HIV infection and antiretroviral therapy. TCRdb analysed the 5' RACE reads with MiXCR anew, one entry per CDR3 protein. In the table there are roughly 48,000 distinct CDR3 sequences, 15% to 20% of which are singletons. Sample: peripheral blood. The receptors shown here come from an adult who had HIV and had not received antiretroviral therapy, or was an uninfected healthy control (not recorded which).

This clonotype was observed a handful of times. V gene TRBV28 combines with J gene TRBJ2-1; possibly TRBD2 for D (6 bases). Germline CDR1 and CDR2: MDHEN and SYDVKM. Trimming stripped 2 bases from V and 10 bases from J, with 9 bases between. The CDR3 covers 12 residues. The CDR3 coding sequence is TGTGCCAGCAGTTTAGGAGGGAGGGAGCAGTTCTTC. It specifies CASSLGGREQFF.

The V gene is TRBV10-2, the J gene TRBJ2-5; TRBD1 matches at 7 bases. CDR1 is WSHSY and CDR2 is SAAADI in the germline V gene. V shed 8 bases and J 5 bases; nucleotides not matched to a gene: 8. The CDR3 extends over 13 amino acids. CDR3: CASHRGTLETQYF. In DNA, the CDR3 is TGCGCCAGCCACAGGGGCACCCTCGAGACCCAGTACTTC.